This TCR beta chain is from a study of CD8+ T cells in alopecia areata. Study background: Tofacitinib was taken orally by treated patients, and the dose was 5 to 10 mg twice daily. Tofacitinib therapy took 6 to 18 months; 6 months off drug came after.

Study results and caveats: Lesional tissue from the scalp (especially in alopecia totalis/universalis) showed higher clonality than normal scalp.

The authors extracted RNA and reverse transcribed it into cDNA as the sequencing template. TCRdb's copy holds only in-frame clones and misses some; the assay was immunoSEQ multiplex PCR. The sample lists about 130,000 clones, around 50% seen once, with under 8% in the top ten. Collection of lesional scalp punch biopsies and peripheral blood was performed in alopecia areata patients. With respect to this clone: What it binds is unknown.

The CDR3 has 12 residues. V was cut by 7 bases and J by 4 bases, with 11 bases left in between. The germline V gene encodes CDR1 SQVTM and CDR2 ANQGSEA. This TCR was recovered from a human donor with alopecia areata. The chain joins TRBV29-1 to TRBJ1-3; D might be TRBD1 (5 bases). The input for sequencing was CD4+ T cells sorted from blood, taken at week 0. CDR3 protein: CSGQGSGNTIYF. The CDR3 nucleotides are TGCAGCGGGCAGGGATCCGGAAACACCATATATTTT. The full variable domain, with the rest looked up from reference TRBV29-1 and TRBJ1-3, is SAVISQKPSRDICQRGTSLTIQCQVDSQVTMMFWYRQQPGQSLTLIATANQGSEATYESGFVIDKFPISRPNLTFSTLTVSNMSPEDSSIYLCSGQGSGNTIYFGEGSWLTVV.